Shown below are 11 T cell receptor beta chains from a single sample sequenced in a study of blood T cell repertoires in COVID-19. Using immunoSEQ multiplex PCR, the repertoire was profiled, and TCRdb retains in-frame clones only, with some absent. Of some 160,000 clones in the sample, approximately 87% are singletons; the top ten hold about 9.3%. Sequenced sample: peripheral blood. The receptors derive from a woman aged 65 to 85 with COVID-19, enrolled during active disease.

The table lists this clone with a few counts. The chain has TRBV5-1 and TRBJ2-2; tentative D call: TRBD2 (5 bases). Trimming took 2 bases from V and 5 from J, leaving 10 bases between them. Germline CDR1 SGHRS, CDR2 YFSETQ. CDR3 length: 14 residues. Here the CDR3 reads CASSFGDTTGELFF. Written as DNA, the CDR3 is TGCGCCAGCAGCTTCGGGGATACGACCGGGGAGCTGTTTTTT.

This rearrangement joins TRBV27 to TRBJ1-1; TRBD1 agrees at 10 bases. The V segment lost 6 bases and the J segment 4 bases; nucleotides outside the gene matches: 11. CDR1 and CDR2 (germline): MNHEY, SMNVEV (reference sequence). This CDR3 comprises 16 residues. CDR3 DNA: TGTGCCAGCAGAACTCGGACAGGGGGACGGGGCACTGAAGCTTTCTTT. Protein product: CASRTRTGGRGTEAFF.

In its sample, this clone was seen once. This rearrangement joins TRBV7-9 to TRBJ2-1; 8 bases are a match to TRBD2. CDR1 SEHNR and CDR2 FQNEAQ come from the germline V gene (reference sequence). The J segment lost 4 bases and the V segment lost 5 bases, leaving 7 bases of the junction unmatched. The CDR3 is 15 amino acids. The CDR3 nucleotides read TGTGCCAGCAGCCTTCGACTAGCGAGGTACAATGAGCAGTTCTTC. This gives the protein CASSLRLARYNEQFF.

The chain carries TRBV2 and TRBJ1-2; the D gene is possibly TRBD1 (6 bases). This CDR3 contains 13 residues. The ends were cut back, 6 bases at V and 4 bases at J, with 12 bases in the middle. Germline V gene sequence: CDR1 SNHLY, CDR2 FYNNEI. DNA for the CDR3: TGTGCCAGCAGAGAGACAGGAATCTATGGCTACACCTTC. Its translation is CASRETGIYGYTF.

The chain is built from TRBV5-5 and TRBJ1-1; TRBD1 matches at 9 bases. The length of the CDR3 is 14 residues. The germline V gene encodes CDR1 SGHKS and CDR2 YYEKEE (reference sequence). The V and J ends lost 7 bases and 4 bases, in that order; junction bases with no gene match: 8. DNA of the CDR3: TGTGCCAGCGGAGGCCCGACAGGGGGCACTGAAGCTTTCTTT. The encoded protein is CASGGPTGGTEAFF.

This clone was seen only a few times. This sequence joins TRBV29-1 and TRBJ1-1; TRBD1 matches 9 bases. V lost 8 bases to trimming and J lost 4 bases; unmatched junction nucleotides: 11. Germline CDR1 reads SQVTM; CDR2 reads ANQGSEA. This CDR3 comprises 14 residues. The CDR3, as DNA: TGCAGCATCTCAGGTACAGGGGGCTTCACTGAAGCTTTCTTT. Protein sequence: CSISGTGGFTEAFF.

The J gene is TRBJ1-3, the V gene TRBV10-3, with D perhaps matching TRBD1 (6 bases). Trimming removed 10 bases from V and 0 bases from J, with 16 bases in between. CDR1 ENHRY and CDR2 SYGVKD come from the germline V gene. The CDR3 length is 15 residues. Here the CDR3 reads CATSKEGGSGNTIYF. As DNA, the CDR3 is TGTGCCACTTCGAAGGAAGGGGGCTCTGGAAACACCATATATTTT.

The chain carries TRBV21-1 and TRBJ1-6; TRBD1 reflects the table's D call only, with no check against the DNA. TRBV21-1 is designated a pseudogene. This CDR3 comprises 15 residues. CDR3 sequence (DNA): TGTGCCAGCAGCAAAGGCGGGACAGATTATTCACCCCTCCACTTT. Translated: CASSKGGTDYSPLHF.

As DNA, the CDR3 is TGTGCCAGCAGCTTTAGTCAGGCCGTCTACGAGCAGTACTTC. Translation: CASSFSQAVYEQYF. J is TRBJ2-7 and V is TRBV11-2; D gene ambiguous. CDR1 is SGHAT, CDR2 FQNNGV, per germline. The CDR3 is 14 residues long. With 3 bases removed from V and 3 bases from J, the gap between germline ends came to 12 bases.

V and J are TRBV11-2 and TRBJ2-7, with 7 nucleotides matching TRBD1. Germline CDR1 reads SGHAT; CDR2 reads FQNNGV. The length of the CDR3 is 16 residues. V dropped 5 bases and J dropped 2; count of bases not matched to a gene: 12. The CDR3 sequence: CASSERGTDTPYEQYF. The CDR3 DNA is TGTGCCAGCAGCGAAAGGGGGACAGACACTCCCTACGAGCAGTACTTC.

This chain connects TRBV9 to TRBJ2-1, with 10 bases aligning to TRBD2. CDR3 length: 15 amino acids. CDR1 and CDR2 from the germline V gene are SGDLS and YYNGEE. V shed 4 bases, J shed 4 bases, and the junction held 5 bases outside the gene matches. This CDR3 is CASSPELAGYNEQFF. CDR3 nucleotide sequence: TGTGCCAGCAGCCCTGAACTAGCGGGGTACAATGAGCAGTTCTTC.